Listed below are T cell receptor beta chains from one sample, sequenced in a study of OX40 agonist ivuxolimab in advanced cancers. TCRdb keeps only in-frame clones here, not all; method: immunoSEQ multiplex PCR. The data hold 71,000 or so clones, with about 86% observed a single time. The sequenced sample was CD4+ or CD8+ T cells sorted from blood, obtained in a trial of the OX40 agonist ivuxolimab. The source of these receptors is an adult with an advanced solid tumor such as melanoma, head and neck, liver or kidney cancer. CDR3s include the opening cysteine and the closing phenylalanine or tryptophan. The order of the fields is D gene, J gene, clone size, V gene, CDR3 DNA, CDR3 protein. A D gene is named only where the DNA matches it firmly. Clone sizes are given selectively: once, few, many, or a class where the clone is expanded.

d_gene: TRBD1; j_gene: TRBJ1-2; abundance: .; v_gene: TRBV27; CDR3nt: TGTGCCAGCAGGCCCAGGGACAGGGCTTTTGGCTACACCTTC; CDR3aa: CASRPRDRAFGYTF
d_gene: TRBD1; j_gene: TRBJ2-7; abundance: once; v_gene: TRBV29-1; CDR3nt: TGCAGCGTGGGGACAGGGCCTTACGAGCAGTACTTC; CDR3aa: CSVGTGPYEQYF
d_gene: .; j_gene: TRBJ2-3; abundance: once; v_gene: TRBV2; CDR3nt: TGTGCCAGCACCCGGGACCCCACAGATACGCAGTATTTT; CDR3aa: CASTRDPTDTQYF
d_gene: .; j_gene: TRBJ2-1; abundance: .; v_gene: TRBV2; CDR3nt: TGTGCCAGCAGTGCTACGTACAATGAGCAGTTCTTC; CDR3aa: CASSATYNEQFF
d_gene: .; j_gene: TRBJ2-1; abundance: .; v_gene: TRBV7-2; CDR3nt: TGTGCCAGCAGCTTAATGCCAGGAGACAATGAGCAGTTCTTC; CDR3aa: CASSLMPGDNEQFF
d_gene: TRBD2; j_gene: TRBJ2-5; abundance: .; v_gene: TRBV5-4; CDR3nt: TGTGCCAGCAGCTTCGGACTAGCGGGGGAACAAGAGACCCAGTACTTC; CDR3aa: CASSFGLAGEQETQYF
d_gene: .; j_gene: TRBJ1-2; abundance: .; v_gene: TRBV7-3; CDR3nt: TGTGCCAGCAGCTTATTGCAGTCCTATGGCTACACCTTC; CDR3aa: CASSLLQSYGYTF
d_gene: TRBD2; j_gene: TRBJ2-7; abundance: .; v_gene: TRBV5-4; CDR3nt: TGTGCCAGCAGCTTGGTGGCTAGCGGCTCCTACGAGCAGTACTTC; CDR3aa: CASSLVASGSYEQYF
d_gene: TRBD1; j_gene: TRBJ1-5; abundance: once; v_gene: TRBV28; CDR3nt: TGTGCCAGCACCCCGGGACAGGTTCAGCCCCAGCATTTT; CDR3aa: CASTPGQVQPQHF
d_gene: TRBD1; j_gene: TRBJ1-1; abundance: .; v_gene: TRBV28; CDR3nt: TGTGCCAGCAGTCCCCGTGGACAGGCGAACACTGAAGCTTTCTTT; CDR3aa: CASSPRGQANTEAFF
d_gene: .; j_gene: TRBJ2-7; abundance: .; v_gene: TRBV7-2; CDR3nt: TGTGCCAGCAGCCCGAAGGTTGGACTCTACGAGCAGTACTTC; CDR3aa: CASSPKVGLYEQYF
d_gene: .; j_gene: TRBJ1-5; abundance: .; v_gene: TRBV19; CDR3nt: TGTGCCAGTAGTCCGTCCAACAGATTGTATAGCAATCAGCCCCAGCATTTT; CDR3aa: CASSPSNRLYSNQPQHF
d_gene: .; j_gene: TRBJ2-3; abundance: once; v_gene: TRBV30; CDR3nt: TGTGCCTCATCTCGAGATACGCAGTATTTT; CDR3aa: CASSRDTQYF
d_gene: TRBD1; j_gene: TRBJ2-2; abundance: .; v_gene: TRBV11-3; CDR3nt: TGTGCCAGCAGCCTGACAGGGATTAGCGGGGAGCTGTTTTTT; CDR3aa: CASSLTGISGELFF
d_gene: .; j_gene: TRBJ1-1; abundance: .; v_gene: TRBV6-5; CDR3nt: TGTGCCATCAGCCCAGACAGGAACACTGAAGCTTTCTTT; CDR3aa: CAISPDRNTEAFF
d_gene: .; j_gene: TRBJ2-7; abundance: .; v_gene: TRBV5-1; CDR3nt: TGCGCCAGCAGCTCCACCTACGAGCAGTACTTC; CDR3aa: CASSSTYEQYF
d_gene: TRBD1; j_gene: TRBJ2-2; abundance: .; v_gene: TRBV5-1; CDR3nt: TGCGCCAGCAGCTTGGTAGGCATCTGGACAGGGGGCACCGGGGAGCTGTTTTTT; CDR3aa: CASSLVGIWTGGTGELFF
d_gene: TRBD2; j_gene: TRBJ2-1; abundance: .; v_gene: TRBV18; CDR3nt: TGTGCCAGCTCACCAGGGGAGGGATCCTACAATGAGCAGTTCTTC; CDR3aa: CASSPGEGSYNEQFF
d_gene: .; j_gene: TRBJ2-1; abundance: .; v_gene: TRBV6-6; CDR3nt: TGTGCCAGCAGTCCTTCCGGGTCACGGAATGAGCAGTTCTTC; CDR3aa: CASSPSGSRNEQFF
d_gene: .; j_gene: TRBJ2-5; abundance: few; v_gene: TRBV7-2; CDR3nt: TGTGCCAGCAGCTTAGGGGGGGTGCAAGAGACCCAGTACTTC; CDR3aa: CASSLGGVQETQYF
d_gene: TRBD1; j_gene: TRBJ1-1; abundance: .; v_gene: TRBV5-1; CDR3nt: TGCGCCAGCAGCCAAGCACAGGGGGGTATGAACACTGAAGCTTTCTTT; CDR3aa: CASSQAQGGMNTEAFF
d_gene: TRBD1; j_gene: TRBJ1-2; abundance: few; v_gene: TRBV5-5; CDR3nt: TGTGCCAGCAGCCTTACACAGGGGGACTATGGCTACACCTTC; CDR3aa: CASSLTQGDYGYTF
d_gene: TRBD2; j_gene: TRBJ2-7; abundance: .; v_gene: TRBV9; CDR3nt: TGTGCCAGCAGCGTATCGCTAGCGGGACTCTACGAGCAGTACTTC; CDR3aa: CASSVSLAGLYEQYF
d_gene: TRBD2; j_gene: TRBJ2-5; abundance: .; v_gene: TRBV5-1; CDR3nt: TGCGCCAGCAGCTTGGCGTCTAGCGGGCATGAGACCCAGTACTTC; CDR3aa: CASSLASSGHETQYF
d_gene: .; j_gene: TRBJ1-2; abundance: few; v_gene: TRBV10-3; CDR3nt: TGTGCCATCAGTGAGGACAGCTATGGCTACACCTTC; CDR3aa: CAISEDSYGYTF
d_gene: .; j_gene: TRBJ1-1; abundance: .; v_gene: TRBV4-3; CDR3nt: TGCGCCAGCAGCATGGACAGAAACACTGAAGCTTTCTTT; CDR3aa: CASSMDRNTEAFF
d_gene: .; j_gene: TRBJ1-2; abundance: .; v_gene: TRBV19; CDR3nt: TGTGCCAGTAGTATAGCTGTTTGGGTCGGTGGCTCCGGCTACACCTTC; CDR3aa: CASSIAVWVGGSGYTF
d_gene: TRBD2; j_gene: TRBJ2-7; abundance: .; v_gene: TRBV30; CDR3nt: TGTGCCTGGAAAAGGGGGACTAGCGGGTCCTACGAGCAGTACTTC; CDR3aa: CAWKRGTSGSYEQYF
d_gene: .; j_gene: TRBJ2-3; abundance: .; v_gene: TRBV6-5; CDR3nt: TGTGCCAGCAGTTACTCGAGAATGATGGATACGCAGTATTTT; CDR3aa: CASSYSRMMDTQYF
d_gene: TRBD1; j_gene: TRBJ1-3; abundance: once; v_gene: TRBV2; CDR3nt: TGTGCCAGCAGCCTAAGAGACAGGGATAAAAGAAACACCATATATTTT; CDR3aa: CASSLRDRDKRNTIYF
d_gene: .; j_gene: TRBJ1-3; abundance: .; v_gene: TRBV9; CDR3nt: TGTGCCAGCAGCGTACAGGACTCTGGAAACACCATATATTTT; CDR3aa: CASSVQDSGNTIYF
d_gene: .; j_gene: TRBJ2-4; abundance: .; v_gene: TRBV14; CDR3nt: TGTGCCAGCAGCCAAGGACTGTTTATGACCAAAAACATTCAGTACTTC; CDR3aa: CASSQGLFMTKNIQYF